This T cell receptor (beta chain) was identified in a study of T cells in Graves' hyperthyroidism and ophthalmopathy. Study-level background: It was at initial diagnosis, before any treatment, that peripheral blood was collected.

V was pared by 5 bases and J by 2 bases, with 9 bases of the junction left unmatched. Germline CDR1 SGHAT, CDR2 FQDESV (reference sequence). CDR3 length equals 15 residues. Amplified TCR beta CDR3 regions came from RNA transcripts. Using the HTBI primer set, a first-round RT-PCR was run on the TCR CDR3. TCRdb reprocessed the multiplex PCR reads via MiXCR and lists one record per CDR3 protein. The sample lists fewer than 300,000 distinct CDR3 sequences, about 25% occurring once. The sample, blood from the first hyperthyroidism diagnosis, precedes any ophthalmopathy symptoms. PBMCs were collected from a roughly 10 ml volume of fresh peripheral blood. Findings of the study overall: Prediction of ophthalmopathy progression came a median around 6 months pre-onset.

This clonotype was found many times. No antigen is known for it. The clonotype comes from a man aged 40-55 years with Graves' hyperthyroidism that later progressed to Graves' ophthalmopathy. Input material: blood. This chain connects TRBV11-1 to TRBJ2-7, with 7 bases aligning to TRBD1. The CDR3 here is CASSLSRTGTYEQYF. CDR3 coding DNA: TGTGCCAGCAGCCTCAGTCGGACAGGTACCTACGAGCAGTACTTC.